This is a list of T cell receptor beta chains from one sample in a study of cytomegalovirus exposure and HLA in healthy donors. This table comes from immunoSEQ multiplex PCR, and its TCRdb copy is limited to in-frame clones, with some not included. Across 150,000 to 200,000 clones, the top ten clones capture 2.1% of the sample. Sequencing was done on a sample of PBMCs. These receptors all stem from a man aged 25 to 45 in good health and CMV-seronegative. Each CDR3 is given with its conserved first and last residue. The D gene is left open where the match is weak.

V: TRBV4-3
D: NA
J: TRBJ2-3
CDR3: CASSLGGSTDTQYF
DNA: TGCGCCAGCAGTCTCGGAGGGAGCACAGATACGCAGTATTTT

V: TRBV10-2
D: TRBD1
J: TRBJ2-7
CDR3: CASSGSGQGFGDEQYF
DNA: TGCGCCAGCAGTGGGTCGGGACAGGGGTTTGGGGACGAGCAGTACTTC

V: TRBV6-4
D: NA
J: TRBJ2-7
CDR3: CASSDSKYSSYEQYF
DNA: TGTGCCAGCAGTGACTCGAAGTACAGCTCCTACGAGCAGTACTTC

V: TRBV5-5
D: TRBD1
J: TRBJ2-2
CDR3: CASSTGQGISTGELFF
DNA: TGTGCCAGCAGCACGGGACAGGGGATCTCGACCGGGGAGCTGTTTTTT

V: TRBV5-1
D: TRBD2
J: TRBJ2-7
CDR3: CASTLASGSYEQYF
DNA: TGCGCCAGCACCCTCGCTAGCGGGAGTTACGAGCAGTACTTC

V: TRBV19
D: TRBD1
J: TRBJ2-7
CDR3: CASSPPTGTGGYEQYF
DNA: TGTGCCAGCAGTCCCCCGACAGGGACAGGGGGCTACGAGCAGTACTTC

V: TRBV5-1
D: TRBD2
J: TRBJ2-5
CDR3: CASSGAVAGGAETQYF
DNA: TGCGCCAGCAGCGGGGCCGTAGCGGGAGGTGCAGAGACCCAGTACTTC

V: TRBV7-8
D: NA
J: TRBJ2-1
CDR3: CASSRLGEQFF
DNA: TGTGCCAGCAGCCGCCTCGGTGAGCAGTTCTTC

V: TRBV7-3
D: TRBD2
J: TRBJ2-1
CDR3: CASSLVGLAGGGNEQFF
DNA: TGTGCCAGCAGCTTAGTGGGACTAGCGGGAGGGGGCAATGAGCAGTTCTTC

V: TRBV29-1
D: NA
J: TRBJ1-2
CDR3: CSVGKLDRRNFYGYTF
DNA: TGCAGCGTTGGCAAACTAGACAGGCGGAACTTTTATGGCTACACCTTC

V: TRBV9
D: NA
J: TRBJ2-1
CDR3: CASSEGLSYNEQFF
DNA: TGTGCCAGCAGCGAGGGGCTATCCTACAATGAGCAGTTCTTC

V: TRBV6-1
D: NA
J: TRBJ1-2
CDR3: CASSEREYGYTF
DNA: TGTGCCAGCAGTGAAAGAGAGTATGGCTACACCTTC

V: TRBV4-1
D: TRBD1
J: TRBJ2-5
CDR3: CASSQDDRVGETQYF
DNA: TGCGCCAGCAGCCAAGACGACAGGGTAGGCGAGACCCAGTACTTC

V: TRBV9
D: NA
J: TRBJ2-5
CDR3: CASSQRAPGETQYF
DNA: TGTGCCAGCAGCCAGAGGGCCCCCGGGGAGACCCAGTACTTC

V: TRBV19
D: TRBD1
J: TRBJ2-1
CDR3: CASMGAGQGLNEQFF
DNA: TGTGCCAGTATGGGGGCGGGACAGGGGTTGAATGAGCAGTTCTTC

V: TRBV21-1
D: NA
J: TRBJ2-3
CDR3: CASRKGARVTDTQYF
DNA: TGTGCCAGCAGGAAGGGGGCGAGGGTGACAGATACGCAGTATTTT

V: TRBV5-1
D: NA
J: TRBJ1-4
CDR3: CASSLADGSAREKLFF
DNA: TGCGCCAGCAGCTTGGCCGATGGCAGCGCTCGAGAAAAACTGTTTTTT

V: TRBV7-9
D: NA
J: TRBJ1-2
CDR3: CASSSVQGTDGYTF
DNA: TGTGCCAGCAGCAGCGTACAGGGCACGGATGGCTACACCTTC

V: TRBV7-2
D: TRBD1
J: TRBJ1-1
CDR3: CASSFLTGGNTEAFF
DNA: TGTGCCAGCAGCTTTCTGACAGGGGGGAACACTGAAGCTTTCTTT

V: TRBV19
D: TRBD1
J: TRBJ1-2
CDR3: CASTPGDSPYGYTF
DNA: TGTGCCAGTACCCCGGGGGACAGCCCTTATGGCTACACCTTC

V: TRBV18
D: NA
J: TRBJ2-5
CDR3: CASSPPGSGGETQYF
DNA: TGTGCCAGCTCACCACCGGGGAGTGGAGGAGAGACCCAGTACTTC

V: TRBV5-1
D: TRBD2
J: TRBJ2-1
CDR3: CASSSTGLAGSFYNEQFF
DNA: TGCGCCAGCAGCTCAACGGGACTAGCGGGATCTTTCTACAATGAGCAGTTCTTC

V: TRBV4-2
D: NA
J: TRBJ1-2
CDR3: CASSQDEGGSRFNYGYTF
DNA: TGTGCCAGCAGCCAAGATGAGGGAGGGAGTCGTTTTAACTATGGCTACACCTTC

V: TRBV7-6
D: TRBD2
J: TRBJ2-7
CDR3: CASSRGGNSYEQYF
DNA: TGTGCCAGCAGCCGGGGAGGGAACTCCTACGAGCAGTACTTC

V: TRBV5-1
D: NA
J: TRBJ2-6
CDR3: CASSLVQSGANVLTF
DNA: TGCGCCAGCAGCTTGGTACAGTCTGGGGCCAACGTCCTGACTTTC

V: TRBV6-5
D: TRBD2
J: TRBJ2-1
CDR3: CASRASGRGNEQFF
DNA: TGTGCCAGCAGAGCGAGCGGGAGGGGAAATGAGCAGTTCTTC

V: TRBV5-1
D: TRBD1
J: TRBJ2-1
CDR3: CASSSTRGTEDEQFF
DNA: TGCGCCAGCAGCTCCACCAGGGGGACGGAGGATGAGCAGTTCTTC

V: TRBV9
D: NA
J: TRBJ1-2
CDR3: CASSVGQSMGRYGYTF
DNA: TGTGCCAGCAGCGTAGGGCAGTCCATGGGCCGCTATGGCTACACCTTC

V: TRBV5-1
D: NA
J: TRBJ2-1
CDR3: CASSFVLNEQFF
DNA: TGCGCCAGCAGCTTTGTTCTCAATGAGCAGTTCTTC